The clone carrying this T cell receptor (beta chain) was observed a few times. The antigen is unknown. The CDR3 runs 15 residues. V was pared by 4 bases and J by 8 bases, with 6 bases of the junction left unmatched. CDR1 is LGHDT and CDR2 is YNNKEL in the germline V gene (reference sequence). Individual cDNA molecules received unique molecular identifiers during library preparation. Each CDR3 protein gets one entry after TCRdb re-called the 5' RACE reads with MiXCR. The sample shows about 83,000 distinct CDR3 sequences, 10% to 15% of them seen only once. These data come from a study of early T cells in non-severe SARS-CoV-2 infection. Whole-study findings and limits: Missing private and CD4 specificities, VDJdb matching favored anti-spike CD8 responses.

What was sequenced was whole blood. The chain joins TRBV3-1 to TRBJ1-6, with 9 bases fitting TRBD1. This clonotype was obtained from an adult who was a healthcare worker with PCR-confirmed SARS-CoV-2 infection or an uninfected control (not recorded which). CDR3 in amino acids: CASSPGTGNDSPLHF. For the CDR3, the DNA is TGTGCCAGCAGCCCGGGGACAGGGAACGATTCACCCCTCCACTTT.